The rows below give T cell receptor beta chains drawn from one sample of a study of T cells after somatic rescue of genetic block. Method: immunoSEQ multiplex PCR; TCRdb's copy keeps in-frame clones and lacks some. The sample records tens of thousands of clones, around 96% being singletons. Material for sequencing was peripheral blood mononuclear cells (PBMCs). These receptors were collected from a child under two years old. Both conserved end residues are part of each CDR3. D genes are given only for firm matches. Rows give clone size only sometimes, using once, few, many, or a class for an expanded clone.

clone size	D gene	J gene	V gene	CDR3 DNA	CDR3 protein
NA	NA	TRBJ2-1	TRBV21-1	TGTGCCAGCAGCAAAGGACTAGCGGGAGACAATGAGCAGTTCTTC	CASSKGLAGDNEQFF
NA	TRBD2	TRBJ2-6	TRBV5-6	TGTGCCAGCAGCTTTAGACTAGCGGGAGGCTCTGGGGCCAACGTCCTGACTTTC	CASSFRLAGGSGANVLTF
NA	NA	TRBJ1-3	TRBV28	TGTGCCAGCAGTTTAGGGGGCTCTGGAAACACCATATATTTT	CASSLGGSGNTIYF
NA	TRBD2	TRBJ2-7	TRBV19	TGTGCCAGTAGTATAGATCTTAGCGCTAGCGGTATATACGAGCAGTACTTC	CASSIDLSASGIYEQYF
NA	NA	TRBJ2-7	TRBV23-1	TGCGCCAGCAGTCAATCGGGACACTCCTACGAGCAGTACTTC	CASSQSGHSYEQYF
NA	TRBD1	TRBJ1-5	TRBV10-3	TGTGCCATCAGTGAGGACAGGGGGCGCCAGCCCCAGCATTTT	CAISEDRGRQPQHF
once	TRBD2	TRBJ2-1	TRBV11-2	TGTGCCAGCGCCACTAGCGGGAGATACAATGAGCAGTTCTTC	CASATSGRYNEQFF
NA	NA	TRBJ1-5	TRBV28	TGTGCCAGCAGTTTGGGGACATATAGCAATCAGCCCCAGCATTTT	CASSLGTYSNQPQHF
NA	NA	TRBJ2-5	TRBV19	TGTGCCAGTAGTATAACTGCGCGAGAGACCCAGTACTTC	CASSITARETQYF
NA	TRBD2	TRBJ2-3	TRBV6-4	TGTGCCAGCAGTGACGTAGCGGGAGGGCCCACAGATACGCAGTATTTT	CASSDVAGGPTDTQYF
once	TRBD1	TRBJ2-3	TRBV5-4	TGTGCCAGCAGCCGGGACAGGGGCACAGATACGCAGTATTTT	CASSRDRGTDTQYF
NA	NA	TRBJ1-5	TRBV21-1	TGTGCCAGCAGCAAAGCAGGGTTTCAGCCCCAGCATTTT	CASSKAGFQPQHF
NA	NA	TRBJ1-2	TRBV6-1	TGTGCCAGCAGCCCCATAGACGGGGGAGGTGGCTACACCTTC	CASSPIDGGGGYTF
NA	TRBD2	TRBJ2-1	TRBV7-9	TGTGCCAGCAGTCCAGGCGACTGGAGCGGGAGATCTAATGAGCAGTTCTTC	CASSPGDWSGRSNEQFF
NA	NA	TRBJ2-7	TRBV28	TGTGCCAGCAGTTTTGTCAGGCAGGGGAGGGGGGAGCAGTACTTC	CASSFVRQGRGEQYF
NA	NA	TRBJ2-2	TRBV5-1	TGCGCCAGCAGCTTGGGGGACAACACCGGGGAGCTGTTTTTT	CASSLGDNTGELFF
NA	NA	TRBJ1-1	TRBV6-5	TGTGCCAGCAGTTACGTGGGGGCTGAGAACACTGAAGCTTTCTTT	CASSYVGAENTEAFF
NA	TRBD1	TRBJ2-1	TRBV9	TGTGCCAGCAGCCCGGGACAGGGAACCTACAATGAGCAGTTCTTC	CASSPGQGTYNEQFF
NA	NA	TRBJ1-6	TRBV6-5	TGTGCCAGCAGGAGAACAGGGATCGCACCCCTCCACTTT	CASRRTGIAPLHF
once	NA	TRBJ1-5	TRBV6-1	TGTGCCAGCCGAGGCATAGGGCGCGGCAATCAGCCCCAGCATTTT	CASRGIGRGNQPQHF
NA	NA	TRBJ2-3	TRBV27	TGTGCCAGCAGTTTTGCAGATACGCAGTATTTT	CASSFADTQYF
NA	TRBD2	TRBJ2-7	TRBV5-1	TGCGCCAGCAGCTTGACTAGCGGGAGTTACGAGCAGTACTTC	CASSLTSGSYEQYF
NA	TRBD2	TRBJ2-3	TRBV19	TGTGCCAGTAGTATATGGGCGGGAGGCACAGATACGCAGTATTTT	CASSIWAGGTDTQYF
NA	TRBD2	TRBJ2-1	TRBV2	TGTGCCAGCTTCGAGACTAGCGCATACAATGAGCAGTTCTTC	CASFETSAYNEQFF
NA	NA	TRBJ1-3	TRBV21-1	TGTGCCAGCAGCAATAGCGGGGCCTACAGGGATCTGAGCTCTGGAAACACCATATATTTT	CASSNSGAYRDLSSGNTIYF
NA	NA	TRBJ1-5	TRBV7-2	TGTGCCAGCAGCTTCTCGGACAGTCCGAGCAATCAGCCCCAGCATTTT	CASSFSDSPSNQPQHF
NA	TRBD1	TRBJ1-5	TRBV6-1	TGTGCCAGCAGCGACTGGACAGGGAGCAATCAGCCCCAGCATTTT	CASSDWTGSNQPQHF
NA	NA	TRBJ2-1	TRBV1	TGCACCAGCAGCCAAGCGGATGCCCCCGCCTACAATGAGCAGTTCTTC	CTSSQADAPAYNEQFF
NA	TRBD1	TRBJ2-3	TRBV5-8	TGTGCCAGCAGCTCGGGACAGGGGTCCACAGATACGCAGTATTTT	CASSSGQGSTDTQYF
NA	NA	TRBJ2-7	TRBV14	TGTGCCAGCAGCCAGGGAGGGGGCCACTACGAGCAGTACTTC	CASSQGGGHYEQYF
NA	NA	TRBJ2-1	TRBV2	TGTGCCAGCGGTTCGGACAGAAATGAGCAGTTCTTC	CASGSDRNEQFF
NA	NA	TRBJ2-7	TRBV21-1	TGTGCCAGCAGCATCCGGGACAAAACCTACGAGCAGTACTTC	CASSIRDKTYEQYF
once	NA	TRBJ2-3	TRBV28	TGTGCCAGCAGTTTAAGGCGGGTTAGCACAGATACGCAGTATTTT	CASSLRRVSTDTQYF
NA	TRBD2	TRBJ2-5	TRBV4-3	TGCGCCAGCAGCCAAGGACTAGCGGGAGGAGAGACCCAGTACTTC	CASSQGLAGGETQYF
NA	NA	TRBJ1-1	TRBV11-2	TGTGCCAGCAGCTTGGCCTCGAACACTGAAGCTTTCTTT	CASSLASNTEAFF
NA	NA	TRBJ2-1	TRBV9	TGTGCCAGCAGCATCTTAGGGGGGCACAGCAATGAGCAGTTCTTC	CASSILGGHSNEQFF
NA	NA	TRBJ2-7	TRBV29-1	TGCAGCGTTGAAGAGAGGCGGCCTAACGAGCAGTACTTC	CSVEERRPNEQYF
NA	NA	TRBJ2-1	TRBV2	TGTGCCAGTAGACTCTCGAGCTCCTACAATGAGCAGTTCTTC	CASRLSSSYNEQFF
once	NA	TRBJ2-2	TRBV9	TGTGCCAGCAGCGTTAGCAACACCGGGGAGCTGTTTTTT	CASSVSNTGELFF
NA	TRBD2	TRBJ2-1	TRBV7-2	TGTGCCAGCAGCTCGCTAAGGGGCGGGGGTCTCTACAATGAGCAGTTCTTC	CASSSLRGGGLYNEQFF
NA	TRBD2	TRBJ2-1	TRBV5-4	TGTGCCAGCAGCTCCGGACTAGCCTATGAGCAGTTCTTC	CASSSGLAYEQFF
NA	NA	TRBJ2-1	TRBV4-1	TGCGCCAGCAGCCGTCAGGGTTGGACCTACAATGAGCAGTTCTTC	CASSRQGWTYNEQFF
NA	NA	TRBJ2-6	TRBV30	TGTGCCTGGAGTCGACGTCACTCTGGGGCCAACGTCCTGACTTTC	CAWSRRHSGANVLTF
NA	TRBD1	TRBJ1-5	TRBV19	TGTGCCATCTCCACAGGGGGGCATAGCAATCAGCCCCAGCATTTT	CAISTGGHSNQPQHF
NA	NA	TRBJ1-2	TRBV11-2	TGTGCCAGCAGCCCCGGTAAGGGTGGCTACACCTTC	CASSPGKGGYTF
NA	NA	TRBJ1-4	TRBV25-1	TGTGCCAGCTCGAGGAACGGGGAAAAACTGTTTTTT	CASSRNGEKLFF
NA	TRBD1	TRBJ1-2	TRBV15	TGTGCCACCAGCAACCGACCGGGACAGGGGAATCCTAACTATGGCTACACCTTC	CATSNRPGQGNPNYGYTF
NA	TRBD2	TRBJ2-2	TRBV19	TGTGCCAGTAGGGGACTAGCGGGACGAACCGGGGAGCTGTTTTTT	CASRGLAGRTGELFF
once	NA	TRBJ2-3	TRBV5-6	TGTGCCAGCAGCTTGATCCCAGATACGCAGTATTTT	CASSLIPDTQYF
NA	NA	TRBJ2-7	TRBV28	TGTGCCAGCAGTTTAAGCGGCGCGTCCTACGAGCAGTACTTC	CASSLSGASYEQYF